The present T cell receptor beta chain was sequenced within a study of early stage breast cancer tumors. This clone was seen only a few times. The ends were cut back, 2 bases at V and 4 bases at J, with 6 bases in the middle. Per the germline V gene, CDR1 is KGHSH and CDR2 is LQKENI. This CDR3 has 13 residues. TCRdb keeps only in-frame clones here, not all; method: immunoSEQ multiplex PCR. The repertoire holds more than 55,000 clones, 70% to 80% seen once, with around 3.2% in the top ten. The V and J genes are TRBV18 and TRBJ1-3; unclear D gene. This clonotype was sampled from a person aged 25 to 39 with breast cancer. The material sequenced was blood. CDR3: CASSPAPGNTIYF. The DNA of the CDR3 is TGTGCCAGCTCACCAGCCCCAGGAAACACCATATATTTT.